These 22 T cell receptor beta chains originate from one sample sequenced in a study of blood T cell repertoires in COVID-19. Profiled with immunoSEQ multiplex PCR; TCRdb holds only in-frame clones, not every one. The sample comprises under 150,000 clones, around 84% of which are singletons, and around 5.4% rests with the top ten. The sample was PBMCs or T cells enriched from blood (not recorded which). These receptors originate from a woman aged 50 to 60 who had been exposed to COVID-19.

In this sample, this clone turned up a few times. Here the CDR3 reads CASSQPGQNYEQYF. The CDR3 DNA is TGTGCCAGCAGCCAACCAGGACAGAACTACGAGCAGTACTTC. This sequence joins TRBV14 and TRBJ2-7; D might be TRBD1 (6 bases). Deletions cut 2 bases from V and 3 bases from J, with 11 bases between. Germline loops: CDR1 SGHDN, CDR2 FVKESK. CDR3 size: 14 residues.

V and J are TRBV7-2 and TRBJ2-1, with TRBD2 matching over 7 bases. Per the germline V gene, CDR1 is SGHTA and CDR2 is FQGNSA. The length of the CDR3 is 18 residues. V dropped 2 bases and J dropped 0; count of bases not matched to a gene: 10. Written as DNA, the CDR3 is TGTGCCAGCAGCTTACGGTGGGGCGGGGGAAGCTCCTACAATGAGCAGTTCTTC. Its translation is CASSLRWGGGSSYNEQFF.

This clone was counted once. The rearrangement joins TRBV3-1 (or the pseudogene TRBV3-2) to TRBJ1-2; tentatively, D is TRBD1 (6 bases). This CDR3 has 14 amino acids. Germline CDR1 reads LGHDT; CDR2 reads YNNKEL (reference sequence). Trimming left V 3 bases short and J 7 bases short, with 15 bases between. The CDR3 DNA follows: TGTGCCAGCAGCCATGAAGCAGGGGTGACTGGCTACACCTTC. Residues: CASSHEAGVTGYTF.

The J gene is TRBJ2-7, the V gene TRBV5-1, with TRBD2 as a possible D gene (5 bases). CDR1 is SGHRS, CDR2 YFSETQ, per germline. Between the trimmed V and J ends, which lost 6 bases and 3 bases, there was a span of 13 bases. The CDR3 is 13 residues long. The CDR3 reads CASTRPGSYEQYF. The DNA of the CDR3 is TGCGCCAGCACCCGGCCGGGGAGCTACGAGCAGTACTTC. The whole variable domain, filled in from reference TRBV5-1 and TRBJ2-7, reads KAGVTQTPRYLIKTRGQQVTLSCSPISGHRSVSWYQQTPGQGLQFLFEYFSETQRNKGNFPGRFSGRQFSNSRSEMNVSTLELGDSALYLCASTRPGSYEQYFGPGTRLTVT.

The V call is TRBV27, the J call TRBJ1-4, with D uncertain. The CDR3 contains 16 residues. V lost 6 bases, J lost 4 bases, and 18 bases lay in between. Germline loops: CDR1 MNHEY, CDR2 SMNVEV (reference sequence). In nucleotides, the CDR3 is TGTGCCAGCAGACACACCCGTAGAGGCCTTAATGAAAAACTGTTTTTT. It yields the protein CASRHTRRGLNEKLFF. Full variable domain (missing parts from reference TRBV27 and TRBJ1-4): EAQVTQNPRYLITVTGKKLTVTCSQNMNHEYMSWYRQDPGLGLRQIYYSMNVEVTDKGDVPEGYKVSRKEKRNFPLILESPSPNQTSLYFCASRHTRRGLNEKLFFGSGTQLSVL.

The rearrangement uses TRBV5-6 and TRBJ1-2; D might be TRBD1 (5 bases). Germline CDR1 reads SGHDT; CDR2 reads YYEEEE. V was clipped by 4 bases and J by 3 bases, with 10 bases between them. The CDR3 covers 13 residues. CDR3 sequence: CASSQGGDYGYTF. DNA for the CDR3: TGTGCCAGCAGCCAGGGAGGGGACTATGGCTACACCTTC.

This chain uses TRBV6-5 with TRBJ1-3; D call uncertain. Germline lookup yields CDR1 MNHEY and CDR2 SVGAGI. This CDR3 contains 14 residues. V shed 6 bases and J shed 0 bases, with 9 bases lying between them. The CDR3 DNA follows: TGTGCCAGCAGCCCCGCGTCCTCTGGAAACACCATATATTTT. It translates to CASSPASSGNTIYF.

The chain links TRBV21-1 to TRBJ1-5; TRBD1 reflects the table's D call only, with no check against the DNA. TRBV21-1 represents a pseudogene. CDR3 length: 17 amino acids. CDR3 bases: TGTGCCAGCAGCAGGGACAGGGGGAAAGGAAGCAATCAGCCCCAGCATTTT. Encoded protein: CASSRDRGKGSNQPQHF.

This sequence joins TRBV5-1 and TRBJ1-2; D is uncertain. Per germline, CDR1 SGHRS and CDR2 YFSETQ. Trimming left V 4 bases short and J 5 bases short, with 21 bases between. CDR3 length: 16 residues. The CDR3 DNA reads TGCGCCAGCAGCCCGGACTTGGGGTCGGGAGTGTATGGCTACACCTTC. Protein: CASSPDLGSGVYGYTF. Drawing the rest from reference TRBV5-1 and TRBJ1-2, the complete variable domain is KAGVTQTPRYLIKTRGQQVTLSCSPISGHRSVSWYQQTPGQGLQFLFEYFSETQRNKGNFPGRFSGRQFSNSRSEMNVSTLELGDSALYLCASSPDLGSGVYGYTFGSGTRLTVV.

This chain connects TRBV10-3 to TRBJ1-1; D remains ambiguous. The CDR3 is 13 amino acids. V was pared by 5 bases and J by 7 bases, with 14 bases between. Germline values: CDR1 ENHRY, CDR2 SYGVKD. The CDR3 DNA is TGTGCCATCAGTCCAATAGAGGCGGGTGAAGCTTTCTTT. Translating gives CAISPIEAGEAFF.

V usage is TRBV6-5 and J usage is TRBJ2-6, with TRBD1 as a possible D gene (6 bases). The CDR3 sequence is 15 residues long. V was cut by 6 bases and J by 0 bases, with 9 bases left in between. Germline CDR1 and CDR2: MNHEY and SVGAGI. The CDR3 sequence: CASRDSSSGANVLTF. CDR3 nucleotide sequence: TGTGCCAGCAGGGACAGCAGCTCTGGGGCCAACGTCCTGACTTTC.

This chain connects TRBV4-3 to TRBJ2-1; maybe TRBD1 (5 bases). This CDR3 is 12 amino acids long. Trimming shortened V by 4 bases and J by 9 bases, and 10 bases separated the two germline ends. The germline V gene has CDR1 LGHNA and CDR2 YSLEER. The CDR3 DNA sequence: TGCGCCAGCAGCCGCGGACAAGGTGAGCAGTTCTTC. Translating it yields CASSRGQGEQFF.

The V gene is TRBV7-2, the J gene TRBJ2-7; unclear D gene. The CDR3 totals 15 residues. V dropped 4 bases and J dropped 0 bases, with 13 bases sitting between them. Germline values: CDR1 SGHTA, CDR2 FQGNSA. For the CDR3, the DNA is TGTGCCAGCAGCTGGTCTGGATCTAGCTCCTACGAGCAGTACTTC. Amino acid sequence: CASSWSGSSSYEQYF.

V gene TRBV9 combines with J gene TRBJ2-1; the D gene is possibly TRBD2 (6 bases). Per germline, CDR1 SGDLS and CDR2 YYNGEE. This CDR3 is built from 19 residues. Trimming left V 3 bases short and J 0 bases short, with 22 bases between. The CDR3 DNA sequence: TGTGCCAGCAGCGCTGAAGGGACCCTTGGGGGGAGCTCCTACAATGAGCAGTTCTTC. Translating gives CASSAEGTLGGSSYNEQFF. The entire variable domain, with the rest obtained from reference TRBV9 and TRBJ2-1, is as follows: DSGVTQTPKHLITATGQRVTLRCSPRSGDLSVYWYQQSLDQGLQFLIQYYNGEERAKGNILERFSAQQFPDLHSELNLSSLELGDSALYFCASSAEGTLGGSSYNEQFFGPGTRLTVL.

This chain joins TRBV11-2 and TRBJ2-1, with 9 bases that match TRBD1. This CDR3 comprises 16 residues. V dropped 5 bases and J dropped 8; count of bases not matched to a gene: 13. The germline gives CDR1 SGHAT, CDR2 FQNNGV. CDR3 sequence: CASSNLKGQGTDEQFF. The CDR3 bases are TGTGCCAGCAGCAACCTCAAGGGACAGGGTACGGATGAGCAGTTCTTC.

The CDR3: CASSHVVGRPGAEAFF. DNA for the CDR3: TGTGCCAGCAGCCACGTTGTAGGACGGCCGGGAGCTGAAGCTTTCTTT. V and J are TRBV4-2 and TRBJ1-1; no clear D. Germline-derived CDR1 and CDR2 are LGHNA and YNFKEQ. Trimming took 3 bases from V and 6 from J, leaving 20 bases between them. The CDR3 contains 16 residues.

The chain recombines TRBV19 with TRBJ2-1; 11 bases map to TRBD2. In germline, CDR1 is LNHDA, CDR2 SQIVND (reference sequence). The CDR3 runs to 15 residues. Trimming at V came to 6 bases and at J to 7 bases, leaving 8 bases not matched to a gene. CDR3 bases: TGTGCCAGTAGGACTACTAGCGGGAGTGTAAATGAGCAGTTCTTC. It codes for CASRTTSGSVNEQFF.

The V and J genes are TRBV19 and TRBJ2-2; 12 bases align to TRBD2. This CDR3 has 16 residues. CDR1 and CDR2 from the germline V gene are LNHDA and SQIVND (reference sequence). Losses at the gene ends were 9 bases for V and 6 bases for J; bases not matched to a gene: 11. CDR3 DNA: TGTGCCAGCACTAACCGAGGACTAGCGGGATCCGGGGAGCTGTTTTTT. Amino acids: CASTNRGLAGSGELFF.

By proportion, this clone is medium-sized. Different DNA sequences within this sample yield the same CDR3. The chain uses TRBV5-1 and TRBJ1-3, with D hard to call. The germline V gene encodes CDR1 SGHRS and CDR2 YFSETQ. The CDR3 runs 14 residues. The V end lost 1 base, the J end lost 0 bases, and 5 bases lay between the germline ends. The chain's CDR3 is CASSLRGSGNTIYF. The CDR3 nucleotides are TGCGCCAGCAGCTTGCGGGGCTCTGGAAACACCATATATTTT.

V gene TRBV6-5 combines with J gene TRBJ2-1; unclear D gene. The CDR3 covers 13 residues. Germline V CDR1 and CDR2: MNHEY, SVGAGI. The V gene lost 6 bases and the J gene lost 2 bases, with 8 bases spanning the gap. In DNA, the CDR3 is TGTGCCAGCAGCAGGCCCCCCTACAATGAGCAGTTCTTC. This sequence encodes CASSRPPYNEQFF.

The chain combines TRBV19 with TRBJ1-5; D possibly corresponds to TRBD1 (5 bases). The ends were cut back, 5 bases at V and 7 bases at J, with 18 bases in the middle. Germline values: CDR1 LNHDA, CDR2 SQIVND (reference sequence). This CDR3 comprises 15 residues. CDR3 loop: CASSSGARRGQPQHF. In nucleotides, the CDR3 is TGTGCCAGTAGTTCCGGGGCTCGGCGGGGCCAGCCCCAGCATTTT.

The CDR3 here is CASSDRTGAQETQYF. In DNA form, the CDR3 reads TGTGCCAGCAGCGACCGGACAGGGGCACAAGAGACCCAGTACTTC. V usage is TRBV9 and J usage is TRBJ2-5; 9 positions agree with TRBD1. Germline CDR1 reads SGDLS; CDR2 reads YYNGEE. CDR3 length: 15 residues. Trimming removed 3 bases from V and 2 bases from J; junction bases left unmatched: 5.